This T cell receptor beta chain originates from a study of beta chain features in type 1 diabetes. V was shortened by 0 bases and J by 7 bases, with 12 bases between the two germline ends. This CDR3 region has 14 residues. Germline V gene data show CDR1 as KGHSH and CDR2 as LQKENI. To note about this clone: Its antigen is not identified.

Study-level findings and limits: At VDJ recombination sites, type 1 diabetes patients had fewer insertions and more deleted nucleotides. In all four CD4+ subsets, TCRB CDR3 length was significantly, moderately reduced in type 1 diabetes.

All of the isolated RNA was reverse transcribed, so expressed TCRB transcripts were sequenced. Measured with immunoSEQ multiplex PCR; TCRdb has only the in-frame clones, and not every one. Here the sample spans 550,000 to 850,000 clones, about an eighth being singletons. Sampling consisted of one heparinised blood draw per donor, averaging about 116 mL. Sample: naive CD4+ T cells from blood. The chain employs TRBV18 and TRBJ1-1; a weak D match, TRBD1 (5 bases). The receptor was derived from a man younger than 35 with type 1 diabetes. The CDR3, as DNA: TGTGCCAGCTCACCACCGATGGGGACGGGTGAAGCTTTCTTT. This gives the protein CASSPPMGTGEAFF.